This is a list of T cell receptor beta chains from one sample in a study of early T cells in non-severe SARS-CoV-2 infection. One entry per CDR3 protein results from TCRdb running MiXCR on the 5' RACE reads. The table includes about 67,000 distinct CDR3 sequences, 9.5% to 13% detected once. The sequencing input was whole blood. The receptors shown here come from an adult who was a healthcare worker with PCR-confirmed SARS-CoV-2 infection or an uninfected control (not recorded which). Each CDR3 is given with its conserved first and last residue. D genes are given only for firm matches. Rows may omit the clone size; those that give it use once, few, many or a size class.

V gene	clone size	J gene	CDR3 length	D gene	CDR3 protein	CDR3 DNA
TRBV11-2	NA	TRBJ1-2	14	TRBD1	CASSPGTGTYGYTF	TGTGCCAGCAGCCCAGGGACAGGGACCTATGGCTACACCTTC
TRBV11-2	many	TRBJ2-3	18	TRBD2	CASSRGGARHPGTDTQYF	TGTGCCAGCAGCCGCGGGGGGGCGAGGCACCCAGGGACAGATACGCAGTATTTT
TRBV11-3	NA	TRBJ2-1	16	NA	CASSLGIADSYNEQFF	TGTGCCAGCAGCTTAGGAATTGCAGATTCGTACAATGAGCAGTTCTTC
TRBV5-1	once	TRBJ1-3	16	NA	CASSPGPLSSGNTIYF	TGCGCCAGCAGCCCGGGCCCCCTGAGCTCTGGAAACACCATATATTTT
TRBV29-1	NA	TRBJ2-5	12	TRBD1	CSVDRDGETQYF	TGCAGCGTGGACAGGGACGGGGAGACCCAGTACTTC
TRBV6-5	many	TRBJ2-1	14	NA	CASSWGRTYNEQFF	TGTGCCAGCAGTTGGGGTAGGACCTACAATGAGCAGTTCTTC
TRBV5-1	few	TRBJ1-1	15	TRBD1	CASSTTPGQGFGAFF	TGCGCCAGCAGCACGACGCCGGGACAGGGGTTTGGAGCTTTCTTT
TRBV11-2	many	TRBJ1-1	15	NA	CASSSQGGWSTEAFF	TGTGCCAGCAGCTCTCAAGGGGGTTGGAGCACTGAAGCTTTCTTT
TRBV6-5	NA	TRBJ2-4	15	TRBD1	CASSETGAPFNIQYF	TGTGCCAGCAGTGAGACAGGGGCTCCTTTCAACATTCAGTACTTC
TRBV4-1	NA	TRBJ1-2	14	NA	CASSQDQGRSRYTF	TGCGCCAGCAGCCAAGATCAAGGGCGCTCTCGCTACACCTTC
TRBV11-2	many	TRBJ2-3	15	TRBD2	CASSYRLAGPDTQYF	TGTGCCAGCAGCTACCGACTAGCGGGACCAGATACGCAGTATTTT
TRBV30	many	TRBJ1-1	12	NA	CAWSVGSTEAFF	TGTGCCTGGAGTGTAGGGTCCACTGAAGCTTTCTTT
TRBV7-3	many	TRBJ2-2	14	TRBD1	CASSSGTGSGELFF	TGTGCCAGCAGCTCCGGGACAGGGTCCGGGGAGCTGTTTTTT
TRBV10-2	NA	TRBJ1-2	11	TRBD1	CASTQGVGYTF	TGCGCCAGCACCCAGGGGGTCGGCTACACCTTC
TRBV5-1	many	TRBJ2-2	17	NA	CASSQRWQRQNTGELFF	TGCGCCAGCAGCCAGCGGTGGCAGAGACAGAACACCGGGGAGCTGTTTTTT
TRBV20-1	NA	TRBJ2-6	15	NA	CSARDPQGGANVLTF	TGCAGTGCTAGAGATCCACAGGGTGGGGCCAACGTCCTGACTTTC
TRBV7-3	many	TRBJ2-2	13	NA	CASSSQGGGELFF	TGTGCCAGCAGTTCACAGGGAGGCGGGGAGCTGTTTTTT
TRBV15	few	TRBJ2-3	15	NA	CATSRVPGDTDTQYF	TGTGCCACCAGCAGAGTCCCGGGGGACACAGATACGCAGTATTTT
TRBV5-1	NA	TRBJ2-7	15	NA	CASSPQGLGYYEQYF	TGCGCCAGCAGCCCGCAAGGACTCGGATACTACGAGCAGTACTTC
TRBV4-1	many	TRBJ1-6	17	TRBD1	CASSPAKGQGNNSPLHF	TGCGCCAGCAGCCCAGCGAAGGGACAGGGAAATAATTCACCCCTCCACTTT
TRBV5-1	few	TRBJ2-2	15	NA	CASSLGQPNTGELFF	TGCGCCAGCAGTCTCGGACAGCCGAACACCGGGGAGCTGTTTTTT
TRBV11-2	many	TRBJ2-5	13	NA	CASSFGAAETQYF	TGTGCCAGCAGCTTCGGGGCCGCGGAGACCCAGTACTTC
TRBV18	many	TRBJ2-1	15	TRBD2	CASSPVLAGNNEQFF	TGTGCCAGCTCACCAGTACTAGCGGGGAACAATGAGCAGTTCTTC
TRBV7-6	many	TRBJ1-5	16	TRBD1	CASSPQGGYSNQPQHF	TGTGCCAGCAGCCCTCAGGGGGGGTACAGCAATCAGCCCCAGCATTTT
TRBV7-8	few	TRBJ1-3	15	NA	CASSPVQATGNTIYF	TGTGCCAGCAGCCCGGTACAGGCCACTGGAAACACCATATATTTT
TRBV11-2	many	TRBJ2-2	16	TRBD2	CASSDSGTSNTGELFF	TGTGCCAGCAGCGATAGCGGGACCTCGAACACCGGGGAGCTGTTTTTT
TRBV7-8	NA	TRBJ2-1	14	NA	CASSLSGARNEQFF	TGTGCCAGCAGCTTATCCGGGGCACGCAATGAGCAGTTCTTC
TRBV30	many	TRBJ2-5	12	NA	CAWSGTQETQYF	TGTGCCTGGAGTGGAACTCAAGAGACCCAGTACTTC
TRBV29-1	many	TRBJ2-3	12	NA	CSVLLVQGTQYF	TGCAGCGTCCTGCTAGTTCAGGGTACGCAGTATTTT
TRBV2	many	TRBJ2-1	15	NA	CASSGVEGVYNEQFF	TGTGCCAGCAGTGGTGTTGAGGGTGTCTACAATGAGCAGTTCTTC
TRBV10-1	NA	TRBJ2-2	11	NA	CASGGAGELFF	TGCGCCAGCGGGGGTGCCGGGGAGCTGTTTTTT
TRBV20-1	few	TRBJ2-7	14	TRBD2	CSVPTSGGAYEQYF	TGCAGTGTTCCGACTAGCGGGGGGGCCTACGAGCAGTACTTC
TRBV18	many	TRBJ1-2	12	NA	CASSPPRGGYTF	TGTGCCAGCTCACCACCGAGGGGCGGCTACACCTTC
TRBV5-1	NA	TRBJ2-7	15	NA	CASSPLSRVGSEQYF	TGCGCCAGCAGCCCCCTCAGCCGGGTGGGGAGCGAGCAGTACTTC
TRBV2	many	TRBJ2-7	18	TRBD2	CASSGWRRLAEGSYEQYF	TGTGCCAGCAGTGGGTGGAGGAGACTAGCGGAAGGCTCCTACGAGCAGTACTTC
TRBV10-2	many	TRBJ1-4	14	NA	CASNPGTLNEKLFF	TGCGCCAGCAACCCAGGGACACTGAATGAAAAACTGTTTTTT
TRBV7-6	many	TRBJ2-3	15	NA	CASSLEAAPTDTQYF	TGTGCCAGCAGCTTAGAAGCGGCCCCCACAGATACGCAGTATTTT
TRBV12-3/TRBV12-4	once	TRBJ2-5	15	TRBD2	CASSSGSGRWETQYF	TGTGCCAGCAGTTCGGGGAGCGGGAGGTGGGAGACCCAGTACTTC
TRBV5-4	few	TRBJ1-4	14	NA	CASSSRGGEEKLFF	TGTGCCAGCAGCTCTCGCGGGGGGGAGGAAAAACTGTTTTTT